One T cell receptor (beta chain) is described in this entry. The record originates from a study of T cell changes during pregnancy in multiple sclerosis. V shed 5 bases, J shed 4 bases, and the junction held 8 bases outside the gene matches. The germline V gene has CDR1 SEHNR and CDR2 FQNEAQ (reference sequence). The CDR3 covers 16 residues. The table came from immunoSEQ multiplex PCR; TCRdb's copy has only in-frame clones and leaves some out. This table has about 52,000 clones, about 92% appearing once. The chain couples TRBV7-9 to TRBJ2-7, with TRBD2 matching over 13 bases. The specimen was CD4+ T cells from peripheral blood mononuclear cells, collected in the third trimester of pregnancy. The TCR was taken from a female donor with multiple sclerosis, enrolled in a pregnancy study. In DNA, the CDR3 is TGTGCCAGCAGCGACTTACTAGCGGGGGGGCTTTACGAGCAGTACTTC. Protein product: CASSDLLAGGLYEQYF.